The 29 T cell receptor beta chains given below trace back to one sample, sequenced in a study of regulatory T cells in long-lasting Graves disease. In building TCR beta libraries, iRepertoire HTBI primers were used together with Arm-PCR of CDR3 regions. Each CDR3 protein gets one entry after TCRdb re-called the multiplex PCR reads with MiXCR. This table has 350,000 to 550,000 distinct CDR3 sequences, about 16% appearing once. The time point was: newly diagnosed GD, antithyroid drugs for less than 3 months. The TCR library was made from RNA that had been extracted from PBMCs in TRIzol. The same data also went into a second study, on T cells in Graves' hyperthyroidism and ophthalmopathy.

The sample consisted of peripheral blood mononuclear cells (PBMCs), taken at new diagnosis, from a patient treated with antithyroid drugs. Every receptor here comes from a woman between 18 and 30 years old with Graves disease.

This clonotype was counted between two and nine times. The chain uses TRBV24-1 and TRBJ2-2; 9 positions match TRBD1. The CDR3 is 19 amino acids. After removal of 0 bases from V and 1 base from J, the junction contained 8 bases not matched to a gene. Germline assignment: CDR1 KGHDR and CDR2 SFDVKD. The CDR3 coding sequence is TGTGCCACCAGTGATTTGAGTCCCGGGACAGGGAGGAACACCGGGGAGCTGTTTTTT. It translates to CATSDLSPGTGRNTGELFF.

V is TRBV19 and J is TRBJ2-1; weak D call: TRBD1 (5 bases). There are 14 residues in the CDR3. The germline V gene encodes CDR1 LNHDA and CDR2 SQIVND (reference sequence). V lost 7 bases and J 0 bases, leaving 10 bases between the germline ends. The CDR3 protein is CASKRGGSYNEQFF. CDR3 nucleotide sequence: TGTGCCAGTAAAAGGGGTGGCTCCTACAATGAGCAGTTCTTC.

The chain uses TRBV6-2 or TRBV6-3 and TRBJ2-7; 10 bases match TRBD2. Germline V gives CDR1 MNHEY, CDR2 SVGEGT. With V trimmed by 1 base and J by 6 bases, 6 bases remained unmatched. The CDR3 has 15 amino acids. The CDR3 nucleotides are TGTGCCAGCAGTTACTTAGCGGGAGGTAGGGGCGAGCAGTACTTC. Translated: CASSYLAGGRGEQYF.

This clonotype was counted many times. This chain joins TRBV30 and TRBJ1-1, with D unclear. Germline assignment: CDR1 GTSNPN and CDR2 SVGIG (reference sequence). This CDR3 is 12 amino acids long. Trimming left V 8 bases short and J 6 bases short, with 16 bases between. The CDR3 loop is CAAKSVVAEAFF. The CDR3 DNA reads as TGTGCCGCTAAGTCAGTCGTAGCTGAAGCTTTCTTT.

The CDR3 here is CASSTTRTPENVQPQHF. CDR3 DNA: TGTGCCAGCAGTACTACTAGGACGCCCGAAAATGTTCAGCCCCAGCATTTT. The chain couples TRBV6-1 to TRBJ1-5; D is unresolved. Trimming left V 5 bases short and J 6 bases short, with 23 bases between. This CDR3 has 17 amino acids. In germline, CDR1 is MNHNS, CDR2 SASEGT.

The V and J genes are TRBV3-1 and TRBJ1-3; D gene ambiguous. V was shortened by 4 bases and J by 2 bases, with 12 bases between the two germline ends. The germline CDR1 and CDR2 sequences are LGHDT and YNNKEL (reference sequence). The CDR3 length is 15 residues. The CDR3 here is CASSRGWKAGNTIYF. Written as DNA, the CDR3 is TGTGCCAGCAGCCGAGGCTGGAAGGCTGGAAACACCATATATTTT.

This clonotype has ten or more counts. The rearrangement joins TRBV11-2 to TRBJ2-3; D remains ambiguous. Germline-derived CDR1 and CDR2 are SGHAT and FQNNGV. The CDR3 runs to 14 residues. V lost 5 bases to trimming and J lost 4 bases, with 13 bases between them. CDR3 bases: TGTGCCAGCAGCCTCCGGTTTTGGGCAGATACGCAGTATTTT. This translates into CASSLRFWADTQYF.

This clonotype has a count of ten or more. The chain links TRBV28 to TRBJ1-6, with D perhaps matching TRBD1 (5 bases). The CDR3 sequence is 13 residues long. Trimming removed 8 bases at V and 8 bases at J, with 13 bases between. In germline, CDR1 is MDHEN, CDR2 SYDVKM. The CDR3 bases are TGTGCCAGCGGTAGGGGATTTCATTCACCCCTCCACTTT. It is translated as CASGRGFHSPLHF.

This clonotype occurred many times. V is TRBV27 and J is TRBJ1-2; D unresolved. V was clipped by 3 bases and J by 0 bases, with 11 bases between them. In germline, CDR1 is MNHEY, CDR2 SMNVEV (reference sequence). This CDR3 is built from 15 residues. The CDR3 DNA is TGTGCCAGCAGTTTTTCCCATCCTGCTAACTATGGCTACACCTTC. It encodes CASSFSHPANYGYTF.

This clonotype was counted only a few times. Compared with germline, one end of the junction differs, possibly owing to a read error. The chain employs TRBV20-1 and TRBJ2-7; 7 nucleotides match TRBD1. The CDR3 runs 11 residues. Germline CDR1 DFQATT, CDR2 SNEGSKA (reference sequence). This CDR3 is CSAGTVSSYFF. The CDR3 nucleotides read TGCAGTGCTGGGACAGTCTCATCCTATTTCTTC.

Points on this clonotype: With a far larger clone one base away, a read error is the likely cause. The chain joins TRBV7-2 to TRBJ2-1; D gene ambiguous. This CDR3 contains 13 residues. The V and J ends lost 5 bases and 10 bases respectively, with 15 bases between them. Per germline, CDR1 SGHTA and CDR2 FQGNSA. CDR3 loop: CASSTDISYEQFF. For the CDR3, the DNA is TGTGCCAGCAGCACCGATATCTCCTACGAGCAGTTCTTC.

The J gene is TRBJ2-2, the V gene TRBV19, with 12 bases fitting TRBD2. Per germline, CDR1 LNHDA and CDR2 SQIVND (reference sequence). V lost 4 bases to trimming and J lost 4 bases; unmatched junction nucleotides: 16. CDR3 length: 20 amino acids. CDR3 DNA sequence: TGTGCCAGTAGTAGCGAGCAGGGGCTAGCGGGAGGGCCGGGCACCGGGGAGCTGTTTTTT. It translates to CASSSEQGLAGGPGTGELFF.

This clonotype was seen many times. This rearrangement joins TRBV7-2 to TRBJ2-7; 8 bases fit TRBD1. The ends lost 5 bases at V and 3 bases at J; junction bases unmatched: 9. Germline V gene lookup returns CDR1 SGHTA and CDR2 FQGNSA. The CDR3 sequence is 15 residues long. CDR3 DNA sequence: TGTGCCAGCAGCCAATCGGGACAGGCCTACTACGAGCAGTACTTC. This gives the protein CASSQSGQAYYEQYF.

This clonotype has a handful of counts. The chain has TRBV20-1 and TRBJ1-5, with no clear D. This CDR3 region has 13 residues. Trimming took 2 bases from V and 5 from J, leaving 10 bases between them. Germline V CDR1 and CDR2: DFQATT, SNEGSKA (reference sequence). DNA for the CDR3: TGCAGTGCTAGAAACGTGAAGGATCAGCCCCAGCATTTT. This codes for CSARNVKDQPQHF.

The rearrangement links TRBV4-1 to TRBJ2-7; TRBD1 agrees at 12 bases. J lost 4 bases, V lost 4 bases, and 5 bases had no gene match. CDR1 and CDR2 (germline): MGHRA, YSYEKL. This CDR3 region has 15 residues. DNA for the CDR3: TGCGCCAGCAGCCGCGGGACAGGGGGCCATTACGAGCAGTACTTC. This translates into CASSRGTGGHYEQYF.

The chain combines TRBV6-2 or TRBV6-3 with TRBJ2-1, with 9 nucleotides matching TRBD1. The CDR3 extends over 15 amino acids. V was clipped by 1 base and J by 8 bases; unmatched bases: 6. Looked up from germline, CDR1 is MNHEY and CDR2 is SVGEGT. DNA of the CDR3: TGTGCCAGCAGTTACTTAGGACAGGGGTTGGATGAGCAGTTCTTC. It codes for CASSYLGQGLDEQFF.

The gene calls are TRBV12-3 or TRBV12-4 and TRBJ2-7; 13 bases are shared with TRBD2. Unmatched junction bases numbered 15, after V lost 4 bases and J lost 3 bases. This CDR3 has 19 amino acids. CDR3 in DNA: TGTGCCAGCAGTTGCATTAGCGGACTAGCGGGAGTGGGCCTCTACGAGCAGTACTTC. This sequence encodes CASSCISGLAGVGLYEQYF.

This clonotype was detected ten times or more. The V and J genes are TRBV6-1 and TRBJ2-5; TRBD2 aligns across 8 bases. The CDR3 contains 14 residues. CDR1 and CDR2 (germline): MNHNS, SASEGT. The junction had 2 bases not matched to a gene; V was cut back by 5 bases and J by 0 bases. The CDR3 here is CASSPSGYQETQYF. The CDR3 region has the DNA TGTGCCAGCAGTCCTAGCGGGTACCAAGAGACCCAGTACTTC.

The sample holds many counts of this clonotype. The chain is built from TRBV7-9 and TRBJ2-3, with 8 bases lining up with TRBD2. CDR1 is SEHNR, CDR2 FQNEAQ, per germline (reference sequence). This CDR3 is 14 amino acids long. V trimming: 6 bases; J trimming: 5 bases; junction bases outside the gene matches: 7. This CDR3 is CASRAGVGKDTQYF. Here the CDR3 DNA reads TGTGCCAGCAGAGCGGGAGTTGGAAAAGATACGCAGTATTTT.

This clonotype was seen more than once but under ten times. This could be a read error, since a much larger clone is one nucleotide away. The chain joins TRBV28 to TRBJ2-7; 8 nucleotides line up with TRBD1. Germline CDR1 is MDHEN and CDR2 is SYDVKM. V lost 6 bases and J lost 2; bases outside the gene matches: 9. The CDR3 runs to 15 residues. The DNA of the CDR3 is TGTGCCAGCAGCCAGGGGGCGAGCATCGCCTACGAGCAGTACTTC. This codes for CASSQGASIAYEQYF.

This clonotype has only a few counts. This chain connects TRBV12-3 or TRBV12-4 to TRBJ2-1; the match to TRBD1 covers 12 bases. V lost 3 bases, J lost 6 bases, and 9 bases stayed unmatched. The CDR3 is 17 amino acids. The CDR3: CASSFAFGTGGPNEQFF. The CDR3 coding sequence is TGTGCCAGCAGTTTTGCCTTCGGGACAGGGGGCCCCAATGAGCAGTTCTTC.

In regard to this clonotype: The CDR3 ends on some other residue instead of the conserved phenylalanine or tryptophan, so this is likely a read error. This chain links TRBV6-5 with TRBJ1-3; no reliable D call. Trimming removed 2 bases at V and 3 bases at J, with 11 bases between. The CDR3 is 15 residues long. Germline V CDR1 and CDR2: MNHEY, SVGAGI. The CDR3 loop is CASSYAGELGNTIYS. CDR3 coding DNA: TGTGCCAGCAGTTACGCCGGGGAACTTGGAAACACCATATATTCT.

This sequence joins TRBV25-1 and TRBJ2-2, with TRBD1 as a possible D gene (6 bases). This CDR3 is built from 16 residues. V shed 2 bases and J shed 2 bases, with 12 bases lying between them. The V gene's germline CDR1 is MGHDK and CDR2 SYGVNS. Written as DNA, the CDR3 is TGTGCCAGCAGTGAAGTAGGACAGCCCAACACCGGGGAGCTGTTTTTT. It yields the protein CASSEVGQPNTGELFF. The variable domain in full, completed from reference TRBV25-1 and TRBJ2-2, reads EADIYQTPRYLVIGTGKKITLECSQTMGHDKMYWYQQDPGMELHLIHYSYGVNSTEKGDLSSESTVSRIRTEHFPLTLESARPSHTSQYLCASSEVGQPNTGELFFGEGSRLTVL.

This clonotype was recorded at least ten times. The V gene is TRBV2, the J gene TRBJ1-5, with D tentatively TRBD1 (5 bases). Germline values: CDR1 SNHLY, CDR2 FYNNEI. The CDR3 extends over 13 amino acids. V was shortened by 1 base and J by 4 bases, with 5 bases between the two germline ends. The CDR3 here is CASSEGTNQPQHF. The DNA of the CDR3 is TGTGCCAGCAGTGAAGGGACAAATCAGCCCCAGCATTTT.

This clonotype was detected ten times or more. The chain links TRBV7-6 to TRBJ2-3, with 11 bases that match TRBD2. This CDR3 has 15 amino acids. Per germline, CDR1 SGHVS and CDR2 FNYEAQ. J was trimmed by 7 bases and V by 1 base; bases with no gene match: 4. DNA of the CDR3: TGTGCCAGCAGCTTAGAGCTAGCGGGAGGTAATACGCAGTATTTT. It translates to CASSLELAGGNTQYF.

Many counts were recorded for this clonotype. CDR3 loop: CAWSVGGANYGYTF. The CDR3 DNA reads as TGTGCCTGGAGTGTCGGGGGAGCTAACTATGGCTACACCTTC. This chain joins TRBV30 and TRBJ1-2, with D perhaps matching TRBD1 (5 bases). The CDR3 spans 14 residues. The V gene's germline CDR1 is GTSNPN and CDR2 SVGIG (reference sequence). Trimming left V 0 bases short and J 0 bases short, with 8 bases between.

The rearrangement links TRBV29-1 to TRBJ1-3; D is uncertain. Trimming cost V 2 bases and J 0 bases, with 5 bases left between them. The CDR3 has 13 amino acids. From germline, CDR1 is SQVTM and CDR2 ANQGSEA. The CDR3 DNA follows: TGCAGCGTTGAAACTGGCTCTGGAAACACCATATATTTT. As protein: CSVETGSGNTIYF.

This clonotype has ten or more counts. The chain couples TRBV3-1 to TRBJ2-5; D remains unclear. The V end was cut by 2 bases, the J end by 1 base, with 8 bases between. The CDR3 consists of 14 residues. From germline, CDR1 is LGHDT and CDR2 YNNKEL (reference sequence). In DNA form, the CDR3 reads TGTGCCAGCAGCCAACGAACGACCCAAGAGACCCAGTACTTC. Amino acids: CASSQRTTQETQYF.

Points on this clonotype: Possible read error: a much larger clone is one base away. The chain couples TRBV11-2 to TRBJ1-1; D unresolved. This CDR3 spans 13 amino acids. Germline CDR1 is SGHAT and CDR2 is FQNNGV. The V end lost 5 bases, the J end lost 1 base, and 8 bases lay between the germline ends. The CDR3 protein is CASSQGWNTEAFF. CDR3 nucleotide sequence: TGTGCCAGCAGCCAAGGATGGAACACTGAAGCTTTCTTT.